The 18 T cell receptor beta chains below were found in one sample sequenced in a study of T cell changes during pregnancy in multiple sclerosis (dated by TCRdb to the late 2010s). Library method: the immunoSEQ multiplex PCR assay. What TCRdb holds here is the immuneACCESS table cut down to in-frame rearrangements. Part of the clones is not present; checked against another copy, under half of the missing clones reflect an unresolved V gene, and the others are unexplained. Within this sample are about 67,000 clones, with about nine tenths of them counted one time only. The top ten clones comprise around 1.4% of the sample. Sequences were derived from peripheral blood, sampled in the second trimester of pregnancy. All receptors come from a female donor with multiple sclerosis, enrolled in a pregnancy study.

In DNA form, the CDR3 reads TGTGCCATCAGTGGGGGAGGGAGGGACACTGAAGCTTTCTTT. Encoded protein: CAISGGGRDTEAFF. The chain has TRBV10-3 and TRBJ1-1; D ambiguous. The CDR3 is made up of 14 amino acids. In germline, CDR1 is ENHRY, CDR2 SYGVKD. V dropped 4 bases and J dropped 3 bases, with 12 bases sitting between them.

CDR3 sequence: CASSSQGVSYEQYF. In DNA, the CDR3 is TGTGCCAGTAGCTCTCAAGGGGTATCCTACGAGCAGTACTTC. The chain combines TRBV19 with TRBJ2-7, with D tentatively TRBD1 (5 bases). There are 14 residues in the CDR3. CDR1 is LNHDA, CDR2 SQIVND, per germline (reference sequence). V was pared by 6 bases and J by 1 base, with 13 bases between.

The chain joins TRBV7-9 to TRBJ1-1, with unresolved D. Trimming left V 8 bases short and J 2 bases short, with 18 bases between. The CDR3 sequence is 15 residues long. Germline CDR1 reads SEHNR; CDR2 reads FQNEAQ (reference sequence). CDR3: CASGSPEGSNTEAFF. For the CDR3, the DNA is TGTGCCAGCGGTTCCCCCGAGGGCAGTAACACTGAAGCTTTCTTT.

The chain has TRBV18 and TRBJ1-1; TRBD1 is a possible D gene (6 bases). The germline V gene has CDR1 KGHSH and CDR2 LQKENI. This CDR3 contains 13 residues. The V gene lost 3 bases and the J gene lost 4 bases, with 9 bases spanning the gap. CDR3 DNA sequence: TGTGCCAGCTCACCCCAGGGGCGCACTGAAGCTTTCTTT. Translated: CASSPQGRTEAFF.

This chain links TRBV29-1 with TRBJ2-7; 8 nucleotides agree with TRBD1. Germline V CDR1 and CDR2: SQVTM, ANQGSEA. The CDR3 is 12 amino acids. J was trimmed by 3 bases and V by 4 bases; bases with no gene match: 2. The CDR3 DNA follows: TGCAGCGTTGTCGGACAGGGCTACGAGCAGTACTTC. This sequence encodes CSVVGQGYEQYF.

The chain links TRBV5-1 to TRBJ2-5; 7 nucleotides align to TRBD1. This CDR3 contains 15 residues. Germline loops: CDR1 SGHRS, CDR2 YFSETQ. V shed 5 bases and J 5 bases; nucleotides not matched to a gene: 12. The CDR3 reads CASSPTGEITETQYF. For the CDR3, the DNA is TGCGCCAGCAGTCCTACAGGGGAAATCACGGAGACCCAGTACTTC.

This chain connects TRBV5-1 to TRBJ2-2; no reliable D call. V lost 2 bases, J lost 3 bases, and 11 bases lay in between. CDR1 and CDR2 from the germline V gene are SGHRS and YFSETQ. The CDR3 spans 15 residues. The CDR3 region is CASSFSTIYTGELFF. The DNA of the CDR3 is TGCGCCAGCAGCTTTTCTACTATCTACACCGGGGAGCTGTTTTTT.

The rearrangement links TRBV27 to TRBJ1-3; no firm D call. CDR3 length: 15 residues. V lost 4 bases and J lost 7, with 17 bases in between. Looked up from germline, CDR1 is MNHEY and CDR2 is SMNVEV (reference sequence). The CDR3 nucleotides read TGTGCCAGCAGTTCCACAAATCAGCTAGCGAACACCATATATTTT. It yields the protein CASSSTNQLANTIYF.

The chain joins TRBV10-3 to TRBJ2-1; maybe TRBD2 (6 bases). Germline loops: CDR1 ENHRY, CDR2 SYGVKD. V gave up 5 bases and J gave up 2 bases, with 13 bases separating them. CDR3 length: 15 amino acids. CDR3 sequence: CAISLTRAAYNEQFF. The CDR3 DNA follows: TGTGCCATCAGTCTGACTAGGGCCGCCTACAATGAGCAGTTCTTC.

This chain links TRBV6-1 with TRBJ2-7; 9 bases match TRBD1. V was pared by 3 bases and J by 9 bases, with 12 bases of the junction left unmatched. The germline CDR1 and CDR2 sequences are MNHNS and SASEGT. CDR3 length: 15 amino acids. The CDR3 sequence is CASSEVAGTGQVQYF. CDR3 coding DNA: TGTGCCAGCAGTGAGGTTGCCGGGACAGGGCAGGTGCAGTACTTC.

The rearrangement uses TRBV13 and TRBJ2-1; tentatively, D is TRBD2 (5 bases). The CDR3 is 14 residues long. Germline CDR1 is PRHDT and CDR2 is FYEKMQ (reference sequence). V was cut by 2 bases and J by 6 bases, with 11 bases left in between. CDR3 sequence reads: CASSLTGSPNEQFF. CDR3 DNA sequence: TGTGCCAGCAGCTTAACGGGGAGCCCCAATGAGCAGTTCTTC.

The V and J genes are TRBV7-2 and TRBJ1-5, with D unclear. Trimming removed 3 bases at V and 3 bases at J, with 12 bases between. This CDR3 region has 15 residues. CDR1 SGHTA and CDR2 FQGNSA come from the germline V gene. CDR3 DNA sequence: TGTGCCAGCAGCTTTCTAGGTGTCATCAATCAGCCCCAGCATTTT. Residues: CASSFLGVINQPQHF.

The CDR3: CASSLGGLASTQYF. In DNA form, the CDR3 reads TGTGCCAGCAGCTTGGGGGGACTTGCCTCAACCCAGTACTTC. The chain uses TRBV5-5 and TRBJ2-5, with a possible D match to TRBD2 (6 bases). Trimming removed 0 bases at V and 8 bases at J, with 14 bases between. This CDR3 contains 14 residues. The germline V gene encodes CDR1 SGHKS and CDR2 YYEKEE (reference sequence). Supplemented by reference TRBV5-5 and TRBJ2-5, the full variable domain reads DAGVTQSPTHLIKTRGQQVTLRCSPISGHKSVSWYQQVLGQGPQFIFQYYEKEERGRGNFPDRFSARQFPNYSSELNVNALLLGDSALYLCASSLGGLASTQYFGPGTRLLVL.

The chain employs TRBV19 and TRBJ1-5; 11 nucleotides line up with TRBD1. Unmatched junction bases numbered 2, after V lost 9 bases and J lost 4 bases. Germline-derived CDR1 and CDR2 are LNHDA and SQIVND (reference sequence). This CDR3 is built from 13 residues. The CDR3 region has the DNA TGTGCCAGCGGGACAGGGGGGAATCAGCCCCAGCATTTT. It is translated as CASGTGGNQPQHF.

This clone was recorded only once. V gene TRBV7-2 combines with J gene TRBJ2-3; D is ambiguous. CDR1 is SGHTA and CDR2 is FQGNSA in the germline V gene. V shed 5 bases and J shed 6 bases, with 15 bases lying between them. The CDR3 sequence is 14 residues long. The CDR3 sequence is CASSPWAFADTQYF. CDR3 coding DNA: TGTGCCAGCAGCCCATGGGCCTTCGCCGATACGCAGTATTTT.

This chain joins TRBV5-1 and TRBJ1-6; 9 bases align to TRBD1. V was clipped by 0 bases and J by 6 bases; unmatched bases: 4. Germline V gene lookup returns CDR1 SGHRS and CDR2 YFSETQ. This CDR3 contains 16 residues. The CDR3 DNA sequence: TGCGCCAGCAGCTTGGCGACAGGGGGAGGTAATTCACCCCTCCACTTT. Encoded protein: CASSLATGGGNSPLHF. The full variable domain, completed using reference TRBV5-1 and TRBJ1-6, is KAGVTQTPRYLIKTRGQQVTLSCSPISGHRSVSWYQQTPGQGLQFLFEYFSETQRNKGNFPGRFSGRQFSNSRSEMNVSTLELGDSALYLCASSLATGGGNSPLHFGNGTRLTVT.

V is TRBV6-1 and J is TRBJ1-4; 7 nucleotides match TRBD1. This CDR3 comprises 15 residues. J was trimmed by 8 bases and V by 7 bases; bases with no gene match: 13. Germline V lookup: CDR1 MNHNS, CDR2 SASEGT. The DNA for the CDR3 is TGTGCCAGCACACCCTCAGGGGGTTGGCACGAAAAACTGTTTTTT. Protein sequence: CASTPSGGWHEKLFF.

Turning to this clone: Other DNA sequences within the sample encode an identical CDR3. For the CDR3, the DNA is TGTGCCAGCAGTCCTAACTACGAGCAGTACTTC. Protein: CASSPNYEQYF. The rearrangement uses TRBV28 and TRBJ2-7, with unresolved D. V gave up 5 bases and J gave up 3 bases, with 5 bases separating them. CDR3 length: 11 amino acids. CDR1 MDHEN and CDR2 SYDVKM come from the germline V gene.